Described below is a single T cell receptor beta chain sequence and its context. This CDR3 comprises 12 residues. Germline CDR1 is LNHDA and CDR2 is SQIVND (reference sequence). The ends were cut back, 9 bases at V and 2 bases at J, with 10 bases in the middle. This table comes from immunoSEQ multiplex PCR, and its TCRdb copy is limited to in-frame clones, with some not included. The repertoire includes tens of thousands of clones, 87% of them detected once, and less than 3% sits in the top ten. The entry originates in a study of OX40 agonist ivuxolimab in advanced cancers. This TCR was recovered from an adult with an advanced solid tumor such as melanoma, head and neck, liver or kidney cancer. The V call is TRBV19, the J call TRBJ1-2; no clear D. Sequences were derived from CD4+ or CD8+ T cells sorted from blood, sampled in a trial of the OX40 agonist ivuxolimab. CDR3: CASGPVNYGYTF. CDR3 coding DNA: TGTGCCAGCGGCCCGGTGAACTATGGCTACACCTTC. Together with reference TRBV19 and TRBJ1-2, the CDR3 gives the full variable domain: DGGITQSPKYLFRKEGQNVTLSCEQNLNHDAMYWYRQDPGQGLRLIYYSQIVNDFQKGDIAEGYSVSREKKESFPLTVTSAQKNPTAFYLCASGPVNYGYTFGSGTRLTVV.